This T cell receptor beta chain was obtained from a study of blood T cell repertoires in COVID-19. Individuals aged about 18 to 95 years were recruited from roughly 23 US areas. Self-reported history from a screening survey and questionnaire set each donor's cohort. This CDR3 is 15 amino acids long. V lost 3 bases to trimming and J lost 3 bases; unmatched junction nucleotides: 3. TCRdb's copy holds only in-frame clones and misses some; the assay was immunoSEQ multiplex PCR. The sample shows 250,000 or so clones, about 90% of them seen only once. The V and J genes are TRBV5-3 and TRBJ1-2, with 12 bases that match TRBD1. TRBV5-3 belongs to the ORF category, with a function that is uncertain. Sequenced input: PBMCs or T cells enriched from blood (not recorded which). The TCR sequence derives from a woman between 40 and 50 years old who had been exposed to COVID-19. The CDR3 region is CARSSGTGGYYGYTF. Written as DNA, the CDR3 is TGTGCCAGAAGCTCCGGGACAGGGGGCTACTATGGCTACACCTTC.